This TCR beta chain was identified during a study of T-cell reconstitution after alpha-beta-depleted transplantation in children. Study-wide points: Some patients showed high day-60 TCRbeta diversity, which derived from surviving recipient T cells and thymic progenitors. T cells produced anew were the main source of T-cell counts and diversity one year after transplant.

As concerns this clonotype: Its specificity is not known.

The V end was cut by 0 bases, the J end by 5 bases, with 14 bases between. The germline CDR1 and CDR2 sequences are LGHNA and YNFKEQ. The CDR3 consists of 15 residues. During its preparation, the TCRbeta library received unique molecular identifiers. TCRdb re-derived calls from the PCR reads in MiXCR, one entry per CDR3 protein. Found here are approximately 350,000 distinct CDR3 sequences, under 20% of them singletons; the top ten hold approximately 44%. Sample: PBMCs, mostly from graft donor cells, taken 360 days after TCRalphabeta/CD19-depleted stem cell transplant. The chain is built from TRBV4-2 and TRBJ2-7; possibly TRBD1 or TRBD2 for D (6 bases each). This receptor was identified in a male patient between 2 and 15 years old who had a stem cell transplant for acute lymphoblastic leukemia, so the T cells may come from the graft donor. CDR3: CASSQDRVGGHEQYF. CDR3 nucleotides: TGTGCCAGCAGCCAAGATCGGGTCGGGGGCCACGAGCAGTACTTC.